Included here is one TCR beta chain sequence, with context. The treatment: 15 Gy SBRT to primary tumor, nephrectomy 4 weeks later. The source of the sample is a study of radiation and T cells in renal cell carcinoma. Method: immunoSEQ multiplex PCR; TCRdb's copy keeps in-frame clones and lacks some. The repertoire holds 18,000 or so clones, with less than 65% as singletons. Per germline, CDR1 SEHNR and CDR2 FQNEAQ (reference sequence). V was pared by 5 bases and J by 3 bases, with 8 bases between. The CDR3 is 12 residues long. This clonotype was sampled from a man over 45 with renal cell carcinoma. Sequencing was performed on tumor tissue, taken from a patient whose treatment included radiotherapy and nephrectomy. The chain has TRBV7-9 and TRBJ2-7; a possible D gene is TRBD1 (5 bases). In DNA form, the CDR3 reads TGTGCCAGCAGCCCAACAGGCTACGAGCAGTACTTC. Translation: CASSPTGYEQYF.